This entry lists 9 T cell receptor beta chains sequenced from one sample in a study of shared clonotypes between healthy human individuals. Sequenced by immunoSEQ multiplex PCR; TCRdb stores in-frame clones only, minus some. The repertoire holds some 2.1 million clones, with approximately 95% as singletons. Selected positively for CCR7 and CD45RO-negative, naive CD8 cells excluded terminally differentiated effector memory CD45RA+ cells. The specimen was naive CD8+ T cells sorted from blood. Receptors were obtained from a man younger than 35 in good health.

This clone was detected only once. This chain links TRBV6-5 with TRBJ2-7; tentatively, D is TRBD2 (7 bases). Trimming removed 6 bases at V and 6 bases at J, with 21 bases between. The CDR3 covers 15 residues. Germline CDR1 is MNHEY and CDR2 is SVGAGI. The CDR3 DNA reads TGTGCCAGCAGAGACCGGGGGGCGGGACGCTCCGAGCAGTACTTC. Translated: CASRDRGAGRSEQYF.

V and J are TRBV4-2 and TRBJ2-3; TRBD2 aligns across 14 bases. Germline assignment: CDR1 LGHNA and CDR2 YNFKEQ. The V gene end was trimmed by 0 bases and the J gene end by 0 bases; junction bases not matched to a gene: 5. CDR3 length: 19 residues. CDR3 sequence (DNA): TGTGCCAGCAGCCAAGATAGGACTAGCGGGGGGCAAAGCACAGATACGCAGTATTTT. It specifies CASSQDRTSGGQSTDTQYF.

The chain links TRBV28 to TRBJ1-5; the D is unclear. The CDR3 is 16 amino acids. V gave up 5 bases and J gave up 9 bases, with 23 bases separating them. Per germline, CDR1 MDHEN and CDR2 SYDVKM. This chain's CDR3 is CASSLRKADSIAPQHF. Here the CDR3 DNA reads TGTGCCAGCAGTCTTCGGAAGGCAGACTCCATCGCGCCCCAGCATTTT. The variable domain in full, completed from reference TRBV28 and TRBJ1-5, reads DVKVTQSSRYLVKRTGEKVFLECVQDMDHENMFWYRQDPGLGLRLIYFSYDVKMKEKGDIPEGYSVSREKKERFSLILESASTNQTSMYLCASSLRKADSIAPQHFGDGTRLSIL.

The chain links TRBV11-2 to TRBJ2-7, with a weak D call TRBD2 (6 bases). CDR1 and CDR2 (germline): SGHAT, FQNNGV. CDR3 length: 13 amino acids. Trimming pared 5 bases from V and 3 bases from J, leaving 11 bases between. The CDR3, as DNA: TGTGCCAGCAGCGCGGGACCAGTCTACGAGCAGTACTTC. Protein product: CASSAGPVYEQYF.

V usage is TRBV28 and J usage is TRBJ1-1; TRBD1 matches 7 bases. Germline CDR1 is MDHEN and CDR2 is SYDVKM. CDR3 length equals 13 residues. V lost 3 bases and J lost 6; bases outside the gene matches: 4. This CDR3 reads CASSFFQGAEAFF. CDR3 in DNA: TGTGCCAGCAGTTTTTTCCAGGGGGCTGAAGCTTTCTTT.

The genes are TRBV27 and TRBJ1-2; D gene ambiguous. This CDR3 has 15 residues. V was pared by 2 bases and J by 4 bases, with 14 bases between. Germline loops: CDR1 MNHEY, CDR2 SMNVEV (reference sequence). CDR3: CASSLKDPGGYGYTF. DNA of the CDR3: TGTGCCAGCAGTTTAAAGGACCCGGGAGGCTATGGCTACACCTTC.

In the case of this clone: This same CDR3 is encoded by further DNA sequences in the sample. V is TRBV5-6 and J is TRBJ1-5; D is unresolved. V lost 1 base and J lost 4, with 3 bases in between. This CDR3 has 12 amino acids. Germline CDR1 is SGHDT and CDR2 is YYEEEE. The CDR3, as DNA: TGTGCCAGCAGCTTGTATAATCAGCCCCAGCATTTT. This encodes CASSLYNQPQHF.

CDR3 sequence (DNA): TGTGCCATCAGATCGACCGCTTACGAGCAGTACTTC. This translates into CAIRSTAYEQYF. The chain recombines TRBV10-3 with TRBJ2-7; D gene uncertain. CDR3 length: 12 amino acids. Germline V CDR1 and CDR2: ENHRY, SYGVKD. V lost 6 bases and J lost 4, with 10 bases in between.

The chain links TRBV19 to TRBJ2-7; 8 nucleotides align to TRBD2. J was trimmed by 2 bases and V by 6 bases; bases with no gene match: 6. Germline V gene sequence: CDR1 LNHDA, CDR2 SQIVND (reference sequence). The CDR3 sequence is 14 residues long. Here the CDR3 reads CASSRLANPYEQYF. In nucleotides, the CDR3 is TGTGCCAGTAGCAGACTAGCGAACCCCTACGAGCAGTACTTC.